This T cell receptor beta chain came from a study of T cells in localized non-small cell lung cancer. Germline CDR1 reads LGHNA; CDR2 reads YNFKEQ. Trimming stripped 1 base from V and 7 bases from J, with 4 bases between. The CDR3 is made up of 11 amino acids. Study-level findings and limits: Greater blood T cell density accompanied longer overall survival. There were a median about 53 of the top 100 tumor clones appearing in adjacent lung. Highest T cell clonality was seen in uninvolved adjacent lung, surpassing that measured in tumor. Sequencing covered just one tumor region, so heterogeneity cannot be ruled out.

Some clones are missing from TCRdb's copy, which holds only in-frame ones; the method was immunoSEQ multiplex PCR. Counted here are some 25,000 clones, approximately 90% occurring once; the ten biggest clones make up around 4.2%. For this clone: Its antigen is not identified.

This clonotype was sampled from a female donor over 55 with stage II squamous cell lung carcinoma. The sequencing used peripheral blood, collected before any cancer treatment. This sequence joins TRBV4-2 and TRBJ1-2; D call uncertain. CDR3 sequence reads: CASSQGAGYTF. CDR3 in DNA: TGTGCCAGCAGCCAAGGCGCTGGCTACACCTTC.